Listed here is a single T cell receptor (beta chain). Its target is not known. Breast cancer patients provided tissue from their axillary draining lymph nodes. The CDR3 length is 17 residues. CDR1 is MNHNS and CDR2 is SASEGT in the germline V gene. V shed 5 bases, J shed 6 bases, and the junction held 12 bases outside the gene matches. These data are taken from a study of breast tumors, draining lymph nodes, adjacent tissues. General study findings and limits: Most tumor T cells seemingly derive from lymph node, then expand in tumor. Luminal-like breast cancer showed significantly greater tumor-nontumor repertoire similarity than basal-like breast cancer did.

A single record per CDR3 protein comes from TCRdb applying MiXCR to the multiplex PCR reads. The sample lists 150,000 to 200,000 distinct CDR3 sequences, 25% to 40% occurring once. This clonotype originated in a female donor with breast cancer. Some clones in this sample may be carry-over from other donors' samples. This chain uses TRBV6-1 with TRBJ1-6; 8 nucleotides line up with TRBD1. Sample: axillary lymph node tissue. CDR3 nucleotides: TGTGCCAGCAGTCAATGTTACTCGGACAGGGCTAATTCACCCCTCCACTTT. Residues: CASSQCYSDRANSPLHF.